This entry concerns a single T cell receptor beta chain. Its antigen is unidentified. Combining a sample-barcoded 5' primer with a J-beta primer mix, a second PCR ran for about 6 to 12 cycles. TCRdb re-analysed the 5' RACE reads in MiXCR, keeping a single row per CDR3 protein. The data hold under 1,000,000 distinct CDR3 sequences, with about 45% observed a single time. The CDR3 is 13 residues long. The V and J ends lost 4 bases and 2 bases, in that order; junction bases with no gene match: 3. Germline CDR1 reads DFQATT; CDR2 reads SNEGSKA (reference sequence). This specimen belongs to a study of blood T cells in healthy people across ages. Study results and caveats: Per million T cells, TCR beta diversity dropped roughly linearly as age increased.

The donors, aged roughly 6 to 100, were healthy Caucasians from Russia. Per-sample yields of isolated PBMCs were at least 6 million. The chain has TRBV20-1 and TRBJ2-3, with 7 bases matching TRBD1. Sequenced material: blood. This clonotype was sampled from an elderly man in good health. The CDR3 is CSANGQVTDTQYF. The CDR3 bases are TGCAGTGCTAATGGACAGGTCACAGATACGCAGTATTTT.